This TCR beta chain originates from a study of cytomegalovirus exposure and HLA in healthy donors. The study's findings and limits: Analysis was carried out at a later point, and it linked a missense DCLRE1C variant to TCR beta V- and J-gene trimming.

To note about this clone: The antigen is undetermined.

PCR was performed using 60 Vbeta and 13 Jbeta primers. Some clones are missing from TCRdb's copy, which holds only in-frame ones; the method was immunoSEQ multiplex PCR. The sample holds hundreds of thousands of clones, around 79% seen once. The TCR originated in a man aged 18 to 30 in good health and CMV-seronegative. The sequenced sample was PBMCs.

CDR3 sequence reads: CASSDPGQEFSGANVLTF. Here the CDR3 DNA reads TGTGCCAGCAGTGATCCGGGACAGGAATTCTCTGGGGCCAACGTCCTGACTTTC. This sequence joins TRBV25-1 and TRBJ2-6; 8 bases are a match to TRBD1. Germline CDR1 and CDR2: MGHDK and SYGVNS. The CDR3 totals 18 residues. V was clipped by 3 bases and J by 0 bases; unmatched bases: 7.